This is a list of T cell receptor beta chains from one sample in a study of human versus mouse CDR3 diversity and MHC coevolution. Clones were sequenced by immunoSEQ multiplex PCR, and TCRdb holds only the in-frame ones, with some missing. The table includes more than 60,000 clones, less than 95% detected once. Sequencing was performed on naive CD4+ T cells from blood. These TCRs come from a person aged 25 to 75 in good health. CDR3s include the opening cysteine and the closing phenylalanine or tryptophan. Each record gives: CDR3 length, V gene, clone size, D gene, J gene, CDR3 DNA, CDR3 protein. The D gene is left open where the match is weak. Some rows mark clone size as missing; the rest say once, few, many or name a class of expanded clone.

15	TRBV15	.	.	TRBJ2-5	TGTGCCACCAGCAGAGAAGTCAGGGTGGGGGAGACCCAGTACTTC	CATSREVRVGETQYF
15	TRBV5-4	.	TRBD2	TRBJ2-7	TGTGCCAGCAGCTTCCGGACTAGCGGATCCTACGAGCAGTACTTC	CASSFRTSGSYEQYF
14	TRBV9	.	TRBD1	TRBJ2-7	TGTGCCAGCAGCGTCTCAGGGGGCTCCCACGAGCAGTACTTC	CASSVSGGSHEQYF
16	TRBV7-9	.	.	TRBJ2-1	TGTGCCAGCAGCCCCAAGTTTGCGCAGGGAACAAATGAGCAGTTCTTC	CASSPKFAQGTNEQFF
15	TRBV28	.	TRBD2	TRBJ2-5	TGTGCCAGCAGTCCCGCGGGGGTGCCGGGAGAGACCCAGTACTTC	CASSPAGVPGETQYF
16	TRBV4-1	.	TRBD2	TRBJ2-1	TGCGCCAGCAGCCAAGAAGGGTTAGCGGGGGGCAATGAGCAGTTCTTC	CASSQEGLAGGNEQFF
14	TRBV19	few	.	TRBJ1-1	TGTGCCAGTAGTCTCAGGGCCCTGAACACTGAAGCTTTCTTT	CASSLRALNTEAFF
15	TRBV5-4	.	TRBD2	TRBJ2-3	TGTGCCAGCAGCCGGACTAGCGGGAGTCAAGATACGCAGTATTTT	CASSRTSGSQDTQYF
14	TRBV30	once	TRBD1	TRBJ2-1	TGTGCCTGGACCGGGACAGGGAACTACAATGAGCAGTTCTTC	CAWTGTGNYNEQFF
11	TRBV6-5	.	.	TRBJ2-7	TGTGCCAGCACAGGGGCCTACGAGCAGTACTTC	CASTGAYEQYF
18	TRBV7-2	.	TRBD2	TRBJ2-7	TGTGCCAGCAGCTTATTGATACCGGGACTAGCGGAACCCTACGAGCAGTACTTC	CASSLLIPGLAEPYEQYF
17	TRBV4-1	.	TRBD2	TRBJ2-3	TGCGCCAGCAGCCAACAAGGGACTAGCGGGGGCACAGATACGCAGTATTTT	CASSQQGTSGGTDTQYF
14	TRBV9	.	.	TRBJ2-3	TGTGCCAGCAGCGTAGGTACAGCCTCAGATACGCAGTATTTT	CASSVGTASDTQYF
14	TRBV6-5	.	.	TRBJ1-5	TGTGCCAGCAGGGGGAGGGGCATCAGACAGCCCCAGCATTTT	CASRGRGIRQPQHF
13	TRBV10-2	.	.	TRBJ1-2	TGCGCCAGCAGCAGGGTTATCGACTATGGCTACACCTTC	CASSRVIDYGYTF
13	TRBV19	.	.	TRBJ2-1	TGTGCCAGTAGTACCGGGGACACTTGGGGGCAGTTCTTC	CASSTGDTWGQFF
10	TRBV20-1	once	.	TRBJ2-3	TGCAGTGCGAGGACAGATACGCAGTATTTT	CSARTDTQYF
18	TRBV27	.	.	TRBJ2-2	TGTGCCAGTGGACGTCCGGAGTGGACTGCCGCGAACACCGGGGAGCTGTTTTTT	CASGRPEWTAANTGELFF
17	TRBV12-1	.	.	TRBJ2-5	TGTGCCAGCAGCTTGAGGGGGAGCGGGGTCCTCCAAGAGACCCAGTACTTC	CASSLRGSGVLQETQYF
15	TRBV5-1	.	TRBD2	TRBJ2-1	TGCGCCAGCAGCTTGGGGAGCGGGGGGGTCAGTGAGCAGTTCTTC	CASSLGSGGVSEQFF
14	TRBV2	.	.	TRBJ2-7	TGTGCCAGCAGTGAAAACAGGATATCTTACGAGCAGTACTTC	CASSENRISYEQYF
16	TRBV7-7	.	TRBD2	TRBJ2-1	TGTGCCAGCAGCCCCGGACTAGCGGGACGAGGGGATGAGCAGTTCTTC	CASSPGLAGRGDEQFF
15	TRBV6-1	.	TRBD1	TRBJ2-7	TGTGCCAGCATACGCCAGACAGGGTTGGGGAACGAGCAGTACTTC	CASIRQTGLGNEQYF
15	TRBV5-1	.	TRBD2	TRBJ2-5	TGCGCCAGCAGCTCGGGACTAGCGGGACCAGAGACCCAGTACTTC	CASSSGLAGPETQYF
14	TRBV25-1	.	.	TRBJ2-2	TGTGCCAGCAGTTCCAGGAAGAACACCGGGGAGCTGTTTTTT	CASSSRKNTGELFF
13	TRBV27	.	.	TRBJ2-3	TGTGCCAGCAGTTCGACAGGCACAGATACGCAGTATTTT	CASSSTGTDTQYF
14	TRBV6-5	once	TRBD1	TRBJ2-3	TGTGCCAGCAGTTACGGGACAGGGAAGGATACGCAGTATTTT	CASSYGTGKDTQYF
14	TRBV7-3	.	.	TRBJ1-1	TGTGCCAGCAGCTTATCGGGGTCGAGCACTGAAGCTTTCTTT	CASSLSGSSTEAFF
15	TRBV9	.	TRBD2	TRBJ2-5	TGTGCCAGCAGCGTACTAGCGGGTTTAGGGGAGACCCAGTACTTC	CASSVLAGLGETQYF
15	TRBV6-1	.	TRBD2	TRBJ2-1	TGTGCCAGCAGTGAAGGGACTAGCGCCTACAATGAGCAGTTCTTC	CASSEGTSAYNEQFF
13	TRBV11-2	.	.	TRBJ1-1	TGTGCCAGCAGCTTTGGGTCAGGCACTGAAGCTTTCTTT	CASSFGSGTEAFF
12	TRBV19	.	.	TRBJ2-2	TGTGCCAGTAGCTCTCTCACCGGGGAGCTGTTTTTT	CASSSLTGELFF
14	TRBV6-5	.	.	TRBJ1-6	TGTGCCAGCAGTCAACAGGTCCTAAATTCACCCCTCCACTTT	CASSQQVLNSPLHF
14	TRBV6-1	.	TRBD1	TRBJ1-2	TGTGCCAGCAGATCAGAGACAGGGCAGTATGGCTACACCTTC	CASRSETGQYGYTF
14	TRBV30	few	.	TRBJ1-3	TGTGCCTGGAGTGCGGGAGTCTCTGGAAACACCATATATTTT	CAWSAGVSGNTIYF
13	TRBV18	.	.	TRBJ1-1	TGTGCCAGCTCACCAGGGGCCGGGACTGAAGCTTTCTTT	CASSPGAGTEAFF
12	TRBV30	.	.	TRBJ2-7	TGTGCCTGGAGTGTTAGCACCTACGAGCAGTACTTC	CAWSVSTYEQYF
16	TRBV7-6	.	TRBD1	TRBJ1-1	TGTGCCAGCAGTCCCGGGACAGGGAGGGGGAACACTGAAGCTTTCTTT	CASSPGTGRGNTEAFF
17	TRBV18	.	.	TRBJ2-6	TGTGCCAGCTCACAACAGGGTGTTGGCTCTGGGGCCAACGTCCTGACTTTC	CASSQQGVGSGANVLTF
14	TRBV5-4	.	.	TRBJ2-4	TGTGCCAGCAGCTTGGGGCAGGGGTATAACATTCAGTACTTC	CASSLGQGYNIQYF
17	TRBV9	.	TRBD2	TRBJ2-3	TGTGCCAGCAGCGTAGAGGCTAGCGGGAGGAGCACAGATACGCAGTATTTT	CASSVEASGRSTDTQYF
14	TRBV28	.	TRBD2	TRBJ2-7	TGTGCCAGCCGGGCTAGCGGGGGCCAATACGAGCAGTACTTC	CASRASGGQYEQYF
15	TRBV9	.	.	TRBJ2-6	TGTGCCAGCAGCGTGCTGACGACGGGAGCCAACGTCCTGACTTTC	CASSVLTTGANVLTF
13	TRBV27	.	.	TRBJ2-7	TGTGCCAGCAGTTTGGCTGGAGGGGACGAGCAGTACTTC	CASSLAGGDEQYF
14	TRBV11-2	.	.	TRBJ2-2	TGTGCCAGCAGCTTAAGGAGAAACACCGGGGAGCTGTTTTTT	CASSLRRNTGELFF
13	TRBV30	.	.	TRBJ1-4	TGTGCCTGGAGCCCCCAGGTCTATGAAAAACTGTTTTTT	CAWSPQVYEKLFF
14	TRBV30	once	.	TRBJ1-2	TGTGCCTGGACCAGGCGGGGGGCCTCCTATGGCTACACCTTC	CAWTRRGASYGYTF
15	TRBV2	.	TRBD2	TRBJ2-1	TGTGCCAGCAGTGTCTTAGCGGGGGGTTACAATGAGCAGTTCTTC	CASSVLAGGYNEQFF
15	TRBV27	.	TRBD1	TRBJ1-1	TGTGCCAGCAGTCCCCGACAGGGTGGAAACACTGAAGCTTTCTTT	CASSPRQGGNTEAFF
13	TRBV19	.	TRBD2	TRBJ2-7	TGTGCCAGTGTAGCGGGGGGCTCCTACGAGCAGTACTTC	CASVAGGSYEQYF
14	TRBV2	.	.	TRBJ1-6	TGTGCCAGCAGTGCGGGACAATATAATTCACCCCTCCACTTT	CASSAGQYNSPLHF
15	TRBV6-1	.	.	TRBJ2-7	TGTGCCAGCAGTGAAGCCGGGTCCCCCCCCTACGAGCAGTACTTC	CASSEAGSPPYEQYF